This is a list of T cell receptor beta chains from one sample in a study of blood T cells in healthy people across ages. TCRdb reprocessed the 5' RACE reads with MiXCR, giving one entry per CDR3 protein. The data contain approximately 600,000 distinct CDR3 sequences, 45% to 65% of them seen just once; the ten biggest clones take up over 30%. The specimen sequenced was blood. Receptors were obtained from a man between 60 and 75 years old in good health. Each CDR3 is given with its conserved first and last residue. The order of the fields is CDR3 protein, CDR3 DNA, clone size, D gene, V gene, J gene. A D gene is named only where the DNA matches it firmly. A clone size is listed for some rows: how often the clone was seen (once, few, many), or a class if it is expanded.

CDR3 protein: CSVAPGTGGKAFF; CDR3 DNA: TGCAGCGTTGCCCCCGGGACAGGGGGGAAGGCTTTCTTT; clone size: NA; D gene: TRBD1; V gene: TRBV29-1; J gene: TRBJ1-1
CDR3 protein: CASSDFNGSINIQYF; CDR3 DNA: TGTGCCAGCAGTGATTTTAACGGGTCCATCAACATTCAGTACTTC; clone size: once; D gene: NA; V gene: TRBV25-1; J gene: TRBJ2-4
CDR3 protein: CASSYGGTPGQYF; CDR3 DNA: TGTGCCAGCAGTTACGGCGGCACCCCAGGGCAGTACTTC; clone size: NA; D gene: NA; V gene: TRBV6-2/TRBV6-3; J gene: TRBJ2-7
CDR3 protein: CSASPRGRGNTEAFF; CDR3 DNA: TGCAGTGCTAGCCCCAGGGGAAGGGGGAACACTGAAGCTTTCTTT; clone size: NA; D gene: NA; V gene: TRBV20-1; J gene: TRBJ1-1
CDR3 protein: CASSTLDRGNYGYTF; CDR3 DNA: TGCGCCAGCAGCACCCTCGACAGGGGAAACTATGGCTACACCTTC; clone size: once; D gene: TRBD1; V gene: TRBV5-1; J gene: TRBJ1-2
CDR3 protein: CASSIDHGAGDNEQFF; CDR3 DNA: TGTGCCAGTAGTATAGATCATGGAGCGGGGGACAATGAGCAGTTCTTC; clone size: NA; D gene: TRBD2; V gene: TRBV19; J gene: TRBJ2-1
CDR3 protein: CASSIGGTDTQYF; CDR3 DNA: TGTGCCAGCAGTATCGGGGGAACAGATACGCAGTATTTT; clone size: NA; D gene: NA; V gene: TRBV12-3/TRBV12-4; J gene: TRBJ2-3
CDR3 protein: CASNPTGPNTEAFF; CDR3 DNA: TGTGCCAGCAACCCGACAGGACCGAACACTGAAGCTTTCTTT; clone size: NA; D gene: NA; V gene: TRBV6-5; J gene: TRBJ1-1
CDR3 protein: CASNLFFAYF; CDR3 DNA: TGTGCCAGCAACCTATTCTTTGCGTACTTC; clone size: NA; D gene: NA; V gene: TRBV21-1; J gene: TRBJ2-5
CDR3 protein: CSARELHGGTDTQYF; CDR3 DNA: TGCAGTGCTAGAGAGTTACATGGCGGCACAGATACGCAGTATTTT; clone size: NA; D gene: NA; V gene: TRBV20-1; J gene: TRBJ2-3
CDR3 protein: CASKIPGGTEAFF; CDR3 DNA: TGTGCCAGCAAAATTCCGGGGGGCACTGAAGCTTTCTTT; clone size: NA; D gene: NA; V gene: TRBV7-2; J gene: TRBJ1-1
CDR3 protein: CSAWTGGSYNEQFF; CDR3 DNA: TGCAGTGCGTGGACAGGGGGCTCCTACAATGAGCAGTTCTTC; clone size: few; D gene: TRBD1; V gene: TRBV20-1; J gene: TRBJ2-1
CDR3 protein: CASSDKGQGGYEQYF; CDR3 DNA: TGCGCCAGCAGTGATAAGGGACAGGGGGGCTACGAGCAGTACTTC; clone size: NA; D gene: TRBD1; V gene: TRBV10-1; J gene: TRBJ2-7
CDR3 protein: CASSPTGQQFF; CDR3 DNA: TGTGCCAGCTCACCAACAGGGCAGCAGTTCTTC; clone size: NA; D gene: NA; V gene: TRBV18; J gene: TRBJ2-1
CDR3 protein: CATSSTGQPYNEQFF; CDR3 DNA: TGTGCCACCAGCAGCACGGGACAGCCTTACAATGAGCAGTTCTTC; clone size: few; D gene: TRBD1; V gene: TRBV15; J gene: TRBJ2-1
CDR3 protein: CASSHHGQGETQYF; CDR3 DNA: TGTGCCAGCAGCCATCACGGACAGGGAGAGACCCAGTACTTC; clone size: NA; D gene: TRBD1; V gene: TRBV3-1; J gene: TRBJ2-5